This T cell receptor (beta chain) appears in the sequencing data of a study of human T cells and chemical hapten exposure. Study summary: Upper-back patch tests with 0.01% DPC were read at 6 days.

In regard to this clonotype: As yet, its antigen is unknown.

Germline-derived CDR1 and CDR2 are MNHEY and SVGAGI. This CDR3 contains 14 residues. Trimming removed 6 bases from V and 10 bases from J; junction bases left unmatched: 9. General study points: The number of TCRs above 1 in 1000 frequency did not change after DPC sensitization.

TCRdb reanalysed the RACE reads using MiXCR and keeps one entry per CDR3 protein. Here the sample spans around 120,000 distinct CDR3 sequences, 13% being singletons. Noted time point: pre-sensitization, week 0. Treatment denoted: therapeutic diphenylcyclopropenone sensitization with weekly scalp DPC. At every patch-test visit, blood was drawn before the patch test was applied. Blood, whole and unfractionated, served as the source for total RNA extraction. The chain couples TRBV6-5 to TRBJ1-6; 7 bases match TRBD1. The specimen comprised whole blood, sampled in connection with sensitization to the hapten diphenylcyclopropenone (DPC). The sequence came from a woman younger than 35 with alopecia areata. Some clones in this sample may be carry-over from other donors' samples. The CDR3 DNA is TGTGCCAGCAGCAACAGGGGATCAGGATCACCCCTCCACTTT. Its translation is CASSNRGSGSPLHF.